This T cell receptor (beta chain) came from a study of glioma-infiltrating T cells after dendritic cell vaccination. Looking at the study overall: Glioblastoma patients came from Phase I and II dendritic cell vaccination trials. Autologous tumor lysate-pulsed dendritic cell vaccination was given between the early 2000s and the early 2010s. Dendritic cell vaccine was injected intradermally three times, biweekly.

Time point denoted: after dendritic cell vaccination, including at tumor progression/relapse. Patients had residual fresh-frozen tumor tissue and more than two years of survival data. The repertoire was sequenced with immunoSEQ multiplex PCR; TCRdb's copy has only in-frame clones and lacks some. The sample lists roughly 100,000 clones; 90% were seen once. In its sample, this clone was seen once. This TCR derives from a human donor with glioblastoma. The sequencing used blood, collected after dendritic cell vaccination.

CDR3: CASKTGFSGNTIYF. The CDR3 bases are TGTGCCAGTAAAACAGGTTTCTCTGGAAACACCATATATTTT. This sequence joins TRBV6-5 and TRBJ1-3; tentative D call: TRBD1 (5 bases). In germline, CDR1 is MNHEY, CDR2 SVGAGI. The CDR3 loop spans 14 amino acids. Trimming stripped 9 bases from V and 0 bases from J, with 12 bases between.